What follows is one T cell receptor beta chain and its context. Its antigen target is currently unknown. This clone may be a read error of a much larger clone one base away. This sample stems from a study of molecular identifiers for immune sequencing clone quantification (dated by TCRdb to about 2018). In the study overall: For a replicate experiment, RNA from 20,000 or 100,000 naive CD8 T cells was divided into five aliquots, of which four were sequenced. This methods study benchmarked molecular-identifier clustering-based TCR repertoire sequencing (MIDCIRS) and TCR RNA copy counting, using CD8 T cells to do so.

The full study reports these points: Identical TCR molecules sharing a barcode could cause highly expanded clone sizes to be underestimated. Even against a background of roughly 1 million naive CD8 T cells, spiked-in Jurkat TCR RNA amounting to a single cell's worth was reported to be detectable. Spiked-in Jurkat TCR RNA (about ten copies' worth), which is not part of the donor repertoire, was contained in the naive libraries. Around 2.8 recovered TCR RNA copies per cell were obtained by modeling, versus approximately 10 by digital PCR, implying a capture efficiency of 25% to 30%. Clones above 20 RNA copies held over 99% of molecules in CMV-specific effector cells but under 1% in naive cells. When barcode sub-clustering was omitted, TCR diversity was inflated by chimeric consensus sequences, with chimeras reaching as high as 47%.

Libraries were built with PCR. The data were produced on a NextSeq 500. Bulk TCR libraries were generated as previously described, with the TCR primers listed in Table S5 used. Purification of total RNA was performed with the Qiagen AllPrep DNA/RNA kit. Before analysis, reads from multiple sequencing runs of the same library were pooled. Processing in the source paper ran as follows. Reads were retained only if the reads had an exact TCR constant sequence, and the retained reads were trimmed to 150 nt and grouped according to their 12-nt molecular barcodes. Reads within each barcode group were sub-clustered using a 15% Levenshtein threshold, and quality-weighted consensus sequences were constructed for each RNA molecule. Non-functional sequences were excluded, and lower-count sequences lying one edit away from another sequence were also excluded. Based on fitting two negative binomial distributions, any barcode sub-cluster with under 20% of the maximum read count was discarded. The public sequencing data were trimmed at Q25 with fastp and processed into clonotypes with MiXCR by TCRdb, which kept only in-frame beta chains. Each entry is one CDR3 protein sequence, shown with its most common DNA and genes. TCRdb's processing, not the study's, gives the V and J calls here. Recorded for this sample are about 510,000 distinct CDR3 sequences; around 23% of them occurred a single time. The ten largest clones represent roughly 0.77% of the sample.

Libraries of naive CD8 T cells were built from about 19,000 to 1,100,000 sorted cells, with 10%, 30% or 50% of the purified RNA used. On a BD FACSAria II, naive CD8 T cells were FACS-sorted as CD8+CD4-CCR7+CD45RA+ and collected into RLT Plus buffer. To test detection sensitivity, Jurkat RNA equivalent to more than 9 TCR copies was spiked into samples of roughly 18,000-1,100,000 naive CD8 T cells. Enrichment of CD8 T cells was performed with RosetteSep CD8+ T Cell Enrichment Cocktail and Ficoll-Paque, after which ACK red cell lysis was carried out. The CDR3 numbers 16 residues from cysteine through phenylalanine. Only the CDR3 DNA stays, 48 bases, in frame from base 1.

Specimen: naive CD8+ T cells from blood, with Jurkat cell RNA spiked in. The cell subset or site label for this specimen denotes: FACS-sorted CD8+CD4-CCR7+CD45RA+ naive T cells. This TCR derives from a human donor in good health. Some libraries in this study had Jurkat cell RNA spiked in. Recombination linked TRBV21-1 to TRBJ2-7; the D call of TRBD2 is as the table states it, not checked on the DNA. TRBV21-1 is flagged as a pseudogene. The CDR3 in this case is CASSKGRSGGGNEQYF. Here is the DNA: TGTGCCAGCAGCAAGGGACGAAGCGGGGGGGGTAACGAGCAGTACTTC.